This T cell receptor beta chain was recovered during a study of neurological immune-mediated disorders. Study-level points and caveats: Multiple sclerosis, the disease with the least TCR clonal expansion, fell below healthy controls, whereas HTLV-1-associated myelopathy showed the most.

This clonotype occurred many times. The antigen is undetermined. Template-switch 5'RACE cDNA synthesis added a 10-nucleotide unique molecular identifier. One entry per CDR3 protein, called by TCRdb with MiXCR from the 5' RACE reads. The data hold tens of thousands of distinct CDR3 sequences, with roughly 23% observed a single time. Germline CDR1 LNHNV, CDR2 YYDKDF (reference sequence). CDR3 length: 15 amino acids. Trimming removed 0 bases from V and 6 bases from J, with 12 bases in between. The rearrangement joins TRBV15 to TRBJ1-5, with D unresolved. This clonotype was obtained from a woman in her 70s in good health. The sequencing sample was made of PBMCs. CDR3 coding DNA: TGTGCCACCAGCAGAGATATTTTGGGAACTCAGCCCCAGCATTTT. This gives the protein CATSRDILGTQPQHF.